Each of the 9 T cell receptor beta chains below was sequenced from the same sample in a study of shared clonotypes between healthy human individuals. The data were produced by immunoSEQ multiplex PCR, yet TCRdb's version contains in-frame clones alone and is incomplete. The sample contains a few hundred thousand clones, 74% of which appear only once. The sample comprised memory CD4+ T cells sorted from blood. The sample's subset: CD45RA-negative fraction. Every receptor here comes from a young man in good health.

In nucleotides, the CDR3 is TGTGCCAGCAGGGGACAGTACAATGAGCAGTTCTTC. It specifies CASRGQYNEQFF. The chain carries TRBV2 and TRBJ2-1; 7 bases fit TRBD1. The CDR3 contains 12 residues. The J segment lost 4 bases and the V segment lost 6 bases, leaving 0 bases of the junction unmatched. The germline V gene has CDR1 SNHLY and CDR2 FYNNEI.

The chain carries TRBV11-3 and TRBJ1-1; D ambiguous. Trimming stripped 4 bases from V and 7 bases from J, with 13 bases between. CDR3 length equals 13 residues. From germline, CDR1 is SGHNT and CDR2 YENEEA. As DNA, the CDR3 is TGTGCCAGCAGCTCCCTTCCTAGGAGTGAAGCTTTCTTT. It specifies CASSSLPRSEAFF.

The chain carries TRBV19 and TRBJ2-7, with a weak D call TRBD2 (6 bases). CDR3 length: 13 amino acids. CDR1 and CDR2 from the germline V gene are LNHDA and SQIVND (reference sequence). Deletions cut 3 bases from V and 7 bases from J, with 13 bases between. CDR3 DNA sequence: TGTGCCAGTAGTATTAGACTGGCGGGGGAGCAGTACTTC. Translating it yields CASSIRLAGEQYF.

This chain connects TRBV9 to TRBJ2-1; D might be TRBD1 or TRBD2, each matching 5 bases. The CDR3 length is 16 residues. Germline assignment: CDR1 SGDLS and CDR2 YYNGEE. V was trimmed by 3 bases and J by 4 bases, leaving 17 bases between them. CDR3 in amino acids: CASSANPGPTYNEQFF. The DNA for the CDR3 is TGTGCCAGCAGCGCAAATCCGGGACCGACATACAATGAGCAGTTCTTC.

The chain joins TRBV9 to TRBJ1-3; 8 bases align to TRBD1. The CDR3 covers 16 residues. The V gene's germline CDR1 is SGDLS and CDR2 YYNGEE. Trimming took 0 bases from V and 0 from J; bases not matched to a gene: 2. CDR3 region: CASSVGGQVSGNTIYF. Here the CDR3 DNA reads TGTGCCAGCAGCGTAGGGGGACAGGTCTCTGGAAACACCATATATTTT.

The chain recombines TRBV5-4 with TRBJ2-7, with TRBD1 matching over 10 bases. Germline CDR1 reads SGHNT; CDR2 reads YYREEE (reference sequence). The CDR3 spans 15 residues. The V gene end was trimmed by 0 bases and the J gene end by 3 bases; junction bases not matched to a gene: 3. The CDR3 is CASSLARTGGYEQYF. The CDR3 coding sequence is TGTGCCAGCAGCTTGGCCCGGACAGGGGGCTACGAGCAGTACTTC.

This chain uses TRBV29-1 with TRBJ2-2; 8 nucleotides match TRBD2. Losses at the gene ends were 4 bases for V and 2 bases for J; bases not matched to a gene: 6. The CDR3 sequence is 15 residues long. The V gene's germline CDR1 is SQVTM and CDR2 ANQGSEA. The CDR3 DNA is TGCAGCGTTGGGTCCCTAGCGGGTAACACCGGGGAGCTGTTTTTT. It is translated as CSVGSLAGNTGELFF.

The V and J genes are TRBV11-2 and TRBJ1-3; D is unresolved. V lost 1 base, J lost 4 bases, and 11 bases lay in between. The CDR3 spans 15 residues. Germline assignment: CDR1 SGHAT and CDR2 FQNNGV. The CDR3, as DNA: TGTGCCAGCAGCTTAGCGCGGGGTAGCGGAAACACCATATATTTT. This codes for CASSLARGSGNTIYF. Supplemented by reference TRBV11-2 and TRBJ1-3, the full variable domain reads EAGVAQSPRYKIIEKRQSVAFWCNPISGHATLYWYQQILGQGPKLLIQFQNNGVVDDSQLPKDRFSAERLKGVDSTLKIQPAKLEDSAVYLCASSLARGSGNTIYFGEGSWLTVV.

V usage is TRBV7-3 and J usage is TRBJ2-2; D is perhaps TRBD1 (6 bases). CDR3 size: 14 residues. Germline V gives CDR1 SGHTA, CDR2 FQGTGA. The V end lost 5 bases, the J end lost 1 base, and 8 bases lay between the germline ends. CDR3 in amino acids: CASSAQGNTGELFF. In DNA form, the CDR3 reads TGTGCCAGCAGCGCACAGGGGAACACCGGGGAGCTGTTTTTT. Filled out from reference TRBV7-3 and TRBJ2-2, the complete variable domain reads GAGVSQTPSNKVTEKGKYVELRCDPISGHTALYWYRQSLGQGPEFLIYFQGTGAADDSGLPNDRFFAVRPEGSVSTLKIQRTERGDSAVYLCASSAQGNTGELFFGEGSRLTVL.